This entry lists 31 T cell receptor beta chains sequenced from one sample in a study of blood T cell repertoires in COVID-19. The data were produced by immunoSEQ multiplex PCR, yet TCRdb's version contains in-frame clones alone and is incomplete. The sample contains 150,000 to 200,000 clones, around 83% of which appear only once. Material: peripheral blood. These receptors all come from a middle-aged man with acute or convalescent COVID-19.

The rearrangement joins TRBV6-5 to TRBJ2-1, with TRBD1 matching 7 bases. The CDR3 is made up of 16 amino acids. The germline V gene has CDR1 MNHEY and CDR2 SVGAGI. The V and J ends lost 4 bases and 0 bases, in that order; junction bases with no gene match: 6. The CDR3 spells CASSSTDRYSYNEQFF. CDR3 DNA sequence: TGTGCCAGCAGTTCAACGGACAGGTACTCCTACAATGAGCAGTTCTTC.

The chain carries TRBV5-1 and TRBJ1-1; 8 bases line up with TRBD1. This CDR3 has 14 residues. V lost 4 bases to trimming and J lost 6 bases; unmatched junction nucleotides: 8. Looked up from germline, CDR1 is SGHRS and CDR2 is YFSETQ. CDR3 protein: CASSRGQGAPEAFF. The CDR3 region has the DNA TGCGCCAGCAGCCGAGGACAGGGAGCCCCTGAAGCTTTCTTT.

The genes are TRBV10-3 and TRBJ2-5, with 9 bases matching TRBD2. The CDR3 totals 14 residues. CDR1 is ENHRY and CDR2 is SYGVKD in the germline V gene. V gave up 6 bases and J gave up 2 bases; unmatched junction bases: 4. Written as DNA, the CDR3 is TGTGCCATCAGGGCGGGGGGGCGACAAGAGACCCAGTACTTC. Amino acids: CAIRAGGRQETQYF.

The chain couples TRBV5-4 to TRBJ2-3; 7 positions match TRBD1. The germline CDR1 and CDR2 sequences are SGHNT and YYREEE (reference sequence). J gave up 2 bases and V 4 bases, and 7 bases lay outside the gene matches. This CDR3 has 15 amino acids. The CDR3 region has the DNA TGTGCCAGCAGCCCTGGGGGACAGTTCACAGATACGCAGTATTTT. Its protein product is CASSPGGQFTDTQYF.

The rearrangement joins TRBV6-5 to TRBJ2-7; 7 bases agree with TRBD2. The V gene end was trimmed by 0 bases and the J gene end by 3 bases; junction bases not matched to a gene: 5. Germline V gives CDR1 MNHEY, CDR2 SVGAGI. The CDR3 contains 15 residues. CDR3 sequence reads: CASSYSNRGDYEQYF. CDR3 sequence (DNA): TGTGCCAGCAGTTACTCGAACCGGGGGGACTACGAGCAGTACTTC.

This clone was picked up one time. The chain has TRBV12-3 or TRBV12-4 and TRBJ1-2, with D unresolved. V was pared by 4 bases and J by 8 bases, with 8 bases between. The CDR3 runs to 11 residues. The DNA of the CDR3 is TGTGCCAGCAGTTCGACCAGGGGCTACACCTTC. Its protein product is CASSSTRGYTF.

This clone has a single count. The rearrangement joins TRBV30 to TRBJ1-1; tentative D call: TRBD1 (6 bases). CDR3 length: 14 residues. Trimming left V 5 bases short and J 0 bases short, with 13 bases between. Germline CDR1 reads GTSNPN; CDR2 reads SVGIG (reference sequence). The CDR3 nucleotides are TGTGCCTGGGCCGGGACACTAATGAACACTGAAGCTTTCTTT. Translated: CAWAGTLMNTEAFF.

This chain links TRBV6-5 with TRBJ2-7, with D unresolved. Germline V lookup: CDR1 MNHEY, CDR2 SVGAGI. V lost 8 bases and J 0 bases, leaving 17 bases between the germline ends. The length of the CDR3 is 15 residues. Here the CDR3 reads CASRPFEQSSYEQYF. The CDR3 DNA is TGTGCCAGCCGACCCTTCGAACAGAGCTCCTACGAGCAGTACTTC.

Comment on this clone: One junction end does not reproduce the germline sequence, and a read error may be involved. The genes are TRBV6-1 and TRBJ1-2; 8 bases line up with TRBD1. Germline CDR1 and CDR2: MNHNS and SASEGT. The CDR3 has 14 residues. The CDR3 reads CASREGTGPGGYTF. The DNA for the CDR3 is TGTGCCAGCAGGGAAGGGACAGGCCCGGGGGGCTACACCTTC.

The rearrangement uses TRBV5-4 and TRBJ1-2; TRBD1 matches at 7 bases. V was clipped by 3 bases and J by 1 base; unmatched bases: 3. This CDR3 has 14 residues. Germline CDR1 SGHNT, CDR2 YYREEE (reference sequence). CDR3 coding DNA: TGTGCCAGCAGCTCGGGACAGCTTAACTATGGCTACACCTTC. This sequence encodes CASSSGQLNYGYTF.

V usage is TRBV10-3 and J usage is TRBJ2-3; 8 nucleotides align to TRBD2. CDR1 ENHRY and CDR2 SYGVKD come from the germline V gene. There are 15 residues in the CDR3. V shed 4 bases and J 0 bases; nucleotides not matched to a gene: 3. The CDR3: CAISVAGTSTDTQYF. Written as DNA, the CDR3 is TGTGCCATCAGTGTAGCGGGGACTAGCACAGATACGCAGTATTTT.

The chain is built from TRBV14 and TRBJ1-1; D is ambiguous. The CDR3 extends over 13 amino acids. Germline assignment: CDR1 SGHDN and CDR2 FVKESK. The V end lost 3 bases, the J end lost 7 bases, and 12 bases lay between the germline ends. Here the CDR3 DNA reads TGTGCCAGCAGCCAGGCCGGGGTCCATGAAGCTTTCTTT. Translating gives CASSQAGVHEAFF. Supplemented by reference TRBV14 and TRBJ1-1, the full variable domain reads EAGVTQFPSHSVIEKGQTVTLRCDPISGHDNLYWYRRVMGKEIKFLLHFVKESKQDESGMPNNRFLAERTGGTYSTLKVQPAELEDSGVYFCASSQAGVHEAFFGQGTRLTVV.

This clone showed up just a few times. CDR3 DNA: TGCGCCAGCAGCCAACGGACAGGGGTTAATGGCTACACCTTC. It yields the protein CASSQRTGVNGYTF. The chain links TRBV4-1 to TRBJ1-2; 9 bases are shared with TRBD1. J gave up 6 bases and V 2 bases, and 4 bases lay outside the gene matches. Germline V CDR1 and CDR2: MGHRA, YSYEKL. The CDR3 contains 14 residues.

This chain connects TRBV24-1 to TRBJ1-2; TRBD1 matches at 7 bases. This CDR3 spans 13 amino acids. In germline, CDR1 is KGHDR, CDR2 SFDVKD. V gave up 3 bases and J gave up 8 bases; unmatched junction bases: 5. The CDR3 loop is CATSDRTGKGYTF. As DNA, the CDR3 is TGTGCCACCAGTGATAGGACAGGAAAAGGCTACACCTTC.

The chain has TRBV7-3 and TRBJ1-1, with D uncertain. Germline assignment: CDR1 SGHTA and CDR2 FQGTGA. The CDR3 has 15 amino acids. Trimming removed 5 bases at V and 0 bases at J, with 13 bases between. The CDR3 DNA sequence: TGTGCCAGCAGCCCGCAGGTAGGAATGAACACTGAAGCTTTCTTT. Translating it yields CASSPQVGMNTEAFF.

In this sample, this clone turned up a few times. The chain uses TRBV27 and TRBJ1-6, with 9 bases fitting TRBD1. Trimming took 1 base from V and 8 from J; bases not matched to a gene: 3. The CDR3 is made up of 15 amino acids. Germline V gene sequence: CDR1 MNHEY, CDR2 SMNVEV (reference sequence). Here the CDR3 reads CASSLFWTGDSPLHF. The CDR3 DNA sequence: TGTGCCAGCAGTTTATTCTGGACAGGGGATTCACCCCTCCACTTT.

This sequence joins TRBV6-5 and TRBJ1-5; 8 nucleotides agree with TRBD1. Germline V gene data show CDR1 as MNHEY and CDR2 as SVGAGI. The CDR3 spans 12 residues. V lost 7 bases to trimming and J lost 6 bases; unmatched junction nucleotides: 2. The CDR3 here is CASKTGVQPQHF. Here the CDR3 DNA reads TGTGCCAGCAAGACAGGGGTTCAGCCCCAGCATTTT.

This rearrangement joins TRBV27 to TRBJ1-5; 10 bases are shared with TRBD1. CDR3 length: 14 amino acids. V dropped 8 bases and J dropped 5; count of bases not matched to a gene: 6. The germline CDR1 and CDR2 sequences are MNHEY and SMNVEV (reference sequence). The CDR3 DNA reads TGTGCCAGCCATATGACAGGGGGCGATCAGCCCCAGCATTTT. Its translation is CASHMTGGDQPQHF.

The chain carries TRBV5-4 and TRBJ2-7; maybe TRBD2 (5 bases). Trimming left V 6 bases short and J 5 bases short, with 24 bases between. Germline values: CDR1 SGHNT, CDR2 YYREEE (reference sequence). The length of the CDR3 is 16 residues. CDR3 sequence reads: CASTRNEGGLGDEQYF. CDR3 DNA sequence: TGTGCCAGCACCCGCAACGAGGGCGGACTTGGGGACGAGCAGTACTTC.

For the CDR3, the DNA is TGTGCCAGCAGTTCCGTCCCGCTAGCGGGGGGGACCGCGAACACCGGGGAGCTGTTTTTT. Its translation: CASSSVPLAGGTANTGELFF. This chain links TRBV5-5 with TRBJ2-2; TRBD2 agrees at 12 bases. This CDR3 is 20 amino acids long. Germline values: CDR1 SGHKS, CDR2 YYEKEE (reference sequence). Trimming removed 5 bases from V and 0 bases from J; junction bases left unmatched: 14. Filled out from reference TRBV5-5 and TRBJ2-2, the complete variable domain reads DAGVTQSPTHLIKTRGQQVTLRCSPISGHKSVSWYQQVLGQGPQFIFQYYEKEERGRGNFPDRFSARQFPNYSSELNVNALLLGDSALYLCASSSVPLAGGTANTGELFFGEGSRLTVL.

This chain connects TRBV6-5 to TRBJ2-4, with 9 bases identical to TRBD1. The V gene end was trimmed by 8 bases and the J gene end by 2 bases; junction bases not matched to a gene: 10. Looked up from germline, CDR1 is MNHEY and CDR2 is SVGAGI. The length of the CDR3 is 16 residues. The CDR3 reads CASRSGTGMSKNIQYF. The CDR3 DNA follows: TGTGCCAGCCGTTCCGGGACAGGGATGTCCAAAAACATTCAGTACTTC.

The genes are TRBV27 and TRBJ1-6, with unresolved D. Germline V gene data show CDR1 as MNHEY and CDR2 as SMNVEV (reference sequence). V shed 3 bases and J shed 6 bases, with 12 bases lying between them. This CDR3 spans 15 amino acids. The CDR3 DNA reads TGTGCCAGCAGTTTGGAGGGCTTGGGTAATTCACCCCTCCACTTT. Amino acid sequence: CASSLEGLGNSPLHF.

The V and J genes are TRBV7-3 and TRBJ2-5, with D maybe TRBD1 (7 bases). V dropped 6 bases and J dropped 4 bases, with 18 bases sitting between them. The CDR3 sequence is 15 residues long. Germline CDR1 reads SGHTA; CDR2 reads FQGTGA. The CDR3 sequence is CASSLGGRGSETQYF. The CDR3 DNA follows: TGTGCCAGCAGTCTCGGGGGCAGGGGGTCAGAGACCCAGTACTTC.

The chain employs TRBV5-4 and TRBJ2-7; 9 nucleotides agree with TRBD1. V shed 1 base and J 6 bases; nucleotides not matched to a gene: 8. The CDR3 contains 15 residues. Germline V gene data show CDR1 as SGHNT and CDR2 as YYREEE (reference sequence). The CDR3 DNA follows: TGTGCCAGCAGCTTGATCGGGACAGGGTCACCCGAGCAGTACTTC. Protein sequence: CASSLIGTGSPEQYF.

V usage is TRBV7-3 and J usage is TRBJ2-3, with D possibly TRBD1 on 6 matching bases. The germline V and J ends were trimmed by 2 bases and 9 bases, with 21 bases remaining between them. The germline CDR1 and CDR2 sequences are SGHTA and FQGTGA. This CDR3 region has 16 residues. This chain's CDR3 is CASSLVQGDYRDTQYF. Here the CDR3 DNA reads TGTGCCAGCAGCTTAGTACAGGGCGACTACCGGGACACGCAGTATTTT.

CDR3 sequence reads: CASSLFSGSTDTQYF. The CDR3 DNA follows: TGTGCCAGCAGCTTATTTAGCGGCAGCACAGATACGCAGTATTTT. J is TRBJ2-3 and V is TRBV7-6; D might be TRBD2 (6 bases). The germline V gene has CDR1 SGHVS and CDR2 FNYEAQ. Trimming took 2 bases from V and 0 from J, leaving 9 bases between them. The CDR3 has 15 amino acids.

The rearrangement links TRBV2 to TRBJ1-2; D unresolved. The V and J ends lost 3 bases and 8 bases respectively, with 7 bases between them. This CDR3 has 11 residues. CDR1 is SNHLY and CDR2 is FYNNEI in the germline V gene. The CDR3 nucleotides read TGTGCCAGCAGTGACCGGAGGGGCTACACCTTC. It encodes CASSDRRGYTF.

The CDR3 nucleotides are TGTGCCAGCAGCTTGAACGGCAGGGGCAGCGATGGCTACACCTTC. Residues: CASSLNGRGSDGYTF. The chain carries TRBV5-6 and TRBJ1-2; D is possibly TRBD1 (6 bases). Germline CDR1 reads SGHDT; CDR2 reads YYEEEE. The length of the CDR3 is 15 residues. The V gene lost 1 base and the J gene lost 6 bases, with 16 bases spanning the gap.

The chain recombines TRBV20-1 with TRBJ1-1, with D hard to call. Trimming shortened V by 2 bases and J by 11 bases, and 12 bases separated the two germline ends. This CDR3 is built from 11 residues. Germline-derived CDR1 and CDR2 are DFQATT and SNEGSKA (reference sequence). Here the CDR3 DNA reads TGCAGTGCTAGAAACGAGGTAGAGGCTTTCTTT. This translates into CSARNEVEAFF.

The V gene is TRBV6-1, the J gene TRBJ1-6; D uncertain. CDR1 and CDR2 (germline): MNHNS, SASEGT. The CDR3 runs 16 residues. V was clipped by 2 bases and J by 6 bases, with 14 bases between them. This CDR3 is CASSEITAAVNSPLHF. DNA for the CDR3: TGTGCCAGCAGTGAAATAACAGCAGCTGTTAATTCACCCCTCCACTTT.

The rearrangement joins TRBV7-9 to TRBJ1-1; D may be TRBD1 (5 bases). Germline CDR1 is SEHNR and CDR2 is FQNEAQ (reference sequence). This CDR3 region has 13 residues. The V gene lost 5 bases and the J gene lost 1 base, with 8 bases spanning the gap. CDR3: CASSADTNTEAFF. Here the CDR3 DNA reads TGTGCCAGCAGCGCGGACACGAACACTGAAGCTTTCTTT. Full variable domain (rest looked up from reference TRBV7-9 and TRBJ1-1): DTGVSQNPRHKITKRGQNVTFRCDPISEHNRLYWYRQTLGQGPEFLTYFQNEAQLEKSRLLSDRFSAERPKGSFSTLEIQRTEQGDSAMYLCASSADTNTEAFFGQGTRLTVV.